Sequencing of this T cell receptor beta chain was carried out in a study of spatial heterogeneity in lung cancer. Time point defined: sample taken at primary tumor resection. The donors comprised 60 to 85 untreated early-stage non-small cell lung cancer patients. This CDR3 contains 17 residues. Germline CDR1 ENHRY, CDR2 SYGVKD. The trim removed 3 bases at V and 1 base at J, leaving 11 bases unmatched. Each CDR3 protein gets one entry after TCRdb re-called the 5' RACE reads with MiXCR. The sample gives roughly 11,000 distinct CDR3 sequences, more than 12% of which show up once; around 15% is in the top ten. Overall study results and limits: Mutation counts in tumors were tracked by counts of expanded intratumoral alpha and beta TCRs. Beta chains had an estimated 13% coverage of tumor T cells, and alpha chains had about 7%.

A word on this clonotype: Its antigen is still unknown.

The receptor was derived from a male donor with early-stage non-small cell lung cancer. This sample comprised lung tumor tissue, obtained at surgery. V usage is TRBV10-3 and J usage is TRBJ2-5, with 7 bases that match TRBD2. The CDR3 DNA reads as TGTGCCATCAGTGATTCTGAGGCGGGAGTAGGCCAAGAGACCCAGTACTTC. It is translated as CAISDSEAGVGQETQYF.